Listed here is a single T cell receptor (beta chain). Sample treatment: approximately 18 received Ad26.COV2.S at low or high dose, single or two shots; 5 received placebo; per-sample allocation not given. Material that was analyzed had been drawn on day 63 after the first vaccine or placebo injection. The CDR3 has 17 amino acids. Germline V gene sequence: CDR1 LNHDA, CDR2 SQIVND (reference sequence). V dropped 5 bases and J dropped 0; count of bases not matched to a gene: 9. This table comes from immunoSEQ multiplex PCR, and its TCRdb copy is limited to in-frame clones, with some not included. The sample contains hundreds of thousands of clones, around 86% of which appear only once. The record originates from a study of Ad26.COV2.S vaccination and SARS-CoV-2 variants.

This clonotype originated in a person aged 18-65 years who received the Ad26.COV2.S COVID-19 vaccine or a placebo. The V gene is TRBV19, the J gene TRBJ2-3; 9 positions match TRBD1. This specimen consisted of peripheral blood, obtained in a trial of Ad26.COV2.S vaccine versus placebo. CDR3 sequence (DNA): TGTGCCAGTAGTTTCTTACAGGGGGCTTCTAGCACAGATACGCAGTATTTT. It specifies CASSFLQGASSTDTQYF.